The sequence of this T cell receptor beta chain was determined in a study of blood T cell repertoires in COVID-19. The CDR3 is made up of 17 amino acids. Authors' processing steps: Amplified reference gene primers provided the basis for estimating nucleated cell counts. Only in-frame clones appear in the TCRdb table, and some are missing; sequencing was by immunoSEQ multiplex PCR. V, J and clone size were drawn from that table, and D and trimming were deduced from the DNA. The sample includes a few hundred thousand clones, approximately 86% seen only once; the top ten take approximately 2.4%. The specimen was peripheral blood. The genes are TRBV21-1 and TRBJ1-1; the table's D call of TRBD1 was not tested on the DNA. TRBV21-1 counts as a pseudogene. This sequence was found in a young man with active or convalescent COVID-19. CDR3 bases: TGTGCCAGCAGCAAAGAGCCAGGGTTAGGTACGGACACTGAAGCTTTCTTT. This translates into CASSKEPGLGTDTEAFF.